The T cell receptor beta chain under discussion was sequenced for a study of T cells in tuberculosis. On the study more broadly: CD1B tetramers identified T cells specific for mycobacterial lipid GMM. In South Africa, adults with active tuberculosis were compared with IGRA-negative and latently infected IGRA-positive adolescents. Study observations and caveats: The TCR-beta difference was not significant; alpha differences partly reflected length. Active tuberculosis alpha repertoires lay closer to GMM-specific TCRs than controls'.

Details on this clone: Its antigen is not known.

Unmatched junction bases numbered 12, after V lost 0 bases and J lost 11 bases. In germline, CDR1 is PRHDT, CDR2 FYEKMQ (reference sequence). The CDR3 totals 17 residues. Regarding time point: new active TB diagnosis, blood taken before or within 7 days of starting treatment. Sequencing was performed with immunoSEQ multiplex PCR; in TCRdb, only in-frame clones are kept and a portion is missing. The table records 25,000 to 35,000 clones, 92% of them present only once. The TCR sequence derives from an adult with tuberculosis. V and J are TRBV13 and TRBJ2-3; 12 bases are a match to TRBD2. This sample comprised PBMCs, obtained at tuberculosis diagnosis. CDR3 sequence (DNA): TGTGCCAGCAGCTTAGGCGGTGGTCCTAGCGGGAGGGCCGGGCAGTATTTT. Encoded protein: CASSLGGGPSGRAGQYF.